Shown below are 29 T cell receptor beta chains from a single sample sequenced in a study of cytomegalovirus exposure and HLA in healthy donors. Primers: 60 Vbeta forward and 13 Jbeta reverse. TCRdb keeps only in-frame clones here, not all; method: immunoSEQ multiplex PCR. Of about 91,000 clones listed, around 90% are singletons. The sample was PBMCs. The receptors were gathered from a man between 18 and 35 years old in good health and CMV-seronegative.

The V and J genes are TRBV19 and TRBJ2-7; possibly TRBD1 for D (5 bases). The CDR3 sequence is 13 residues long. Germline CDR1 and CDR2: LNHDA and SQIVND (reference sequence). Between the trimmed V and J ends, which lost 4 bases and 7 bases, there was a span of 14 bases. The CDR3: CASSKDTPREQYF. For the CDR3, the DNA is TGTGCCAGTAGTAAGGACACCCCTAGGGAGCAGTACTTC.

In nucleotides, the CDR3 is TGTGCCAGCAGCAAAGATGATGAGCGGGGACCCTACAATGAGCAGTTCTTC. It is translated as CASSKDDERGPYNEQFF. The V and J genes are TRBV21-1 and TRBJ2-1; the table's D gene call, TRBD2, was not cross checked with the DNA. TRBV21-1 corresponds to a pseudogene. CDR3 size: 17 residues.

The chain combines TRBV11-3 with TRBJ1-1; D gene ambiguous. The CDR3 sequence is 13 residues long. V gave up 3 bases and J gave up 2 bases, with 7 bases separating them. The germline V gene has CDR1 SGHNT and CDR2 YENEEA. The CDR3 nucleotides read TGTGCCAGCAGCTTTTCAGATAACACTGAAGCTTTCTTT. This translates into CASSFSDNTEAFF.

This chain joins TRBV28 and TRBJ1-1, with 7 bases lining up with TRBD1. J was trimmed by 8 bases and V by 2 bases; bases with no gene match: 11. The germline V gene encodes CDR1 MDHEN and CDR2 SYDVKM. The CDR3 contains 15 residues. CDR3 region: CASSLPATGMGEAFF. The CDR3, as DNA: TGTGCCAGCAGTTTACCCGCGACAGGGATGGGAGAAGCTTTCTTT.

The genes are TRBV29-1 and TRBJ1-3; D gene unclear. The V end lost 7 bases, the J end lost 0 bases, and 10 bases lay between the germline ends. There are 13 residues in the CDR3. Looked up from germline, CDR1 is SQVTM and CDR2 is ANQGSEA. The CDR3 nucleotides are TGCAGCGCCCAGCGGGGCTCTGGAAACACCATATATTTT. Translated, it gives CSAQRGSGNTIYF.

This chain connects TRBV2 to TRBJ2-7; D might be TRBD2 (5 bases). This CDR3 has 14 residues. V was shortened by 3 bases and J by 4 bases, with 13 bases between the two germline ends. Germline lookup yields CDR1 SNHLY and CDR2 FYNNEI. The CDR3 spells CASSDYGERYEQYF. DNA for the CDR3: TGTGCCAGCAGTGACTACGGGGAGAGGTACGAGCAGTACTTC.

The V call is TRBV27, the J call TRBJ1-2; possible D gene TRBD1, 5 bases. This CDR3 region has 16 residues. V dropped 0 bases and J dropped 8 bases, with 19 bases sitting between them. CDR1 is MNHEY and CDR2 is SMNVEV in the germline V gene (reference sequence). The CDR3 DNA reads as TGTGCCAGCAGTTTATCAAGGGACGTCGGCGGGAGGGGCTACACCTTC. Its protein is CASSLSRDVGGRGYTF.

V usage is TRBV19 and J usage is TRBJ1-1, with D perhaps matching TRBD1 (6 bases). Trimming cost V 4 bases and J 2 bases, with 23 bases left between them. Germline loops: CDR1 LNHDA, CDR2 SQIVND (reference sequence). The CDR3 length is 18 residues. CDR3 region: CASSTRQEALPANTEAFF. The CDR3 nucleotides are TGTGCCAGTAGTACACGACAGGAAGCTCTACCAGCTAACACTGAAGCTTTCTTT. The full variable domain, in which reference TRBV19 and TRBJ1-1 provide the parts outside the CDR3, is DGGITQSPKYLFRKEGQNVTLSCEQNLNHDAMYWYRQDPGQGLRLIYYSQIVNDFQKGDIAEGYSVSREKKESFPLTVTSAQKNPTAFYLCASSTRQEALPANTEAFFGQGTRLTVV.

The CDR3 nucleotides are TGTGCCAGCACCAAAGGGGGTAGCAGGATCAAAGACTCCTCTAATGAGCAGTTCTTC. Encoded protein: CASTKGGSRIKDSSNEQFF. The rearrangement uses TRBV28 and TRBJ2-1, with D perhaps matching TRBD1 (6 bases). The length of the CDR3 is 19 residues. Germline loops: CDR1 MDHEN, CDR2 SYDVKM. V lost 7 bases to trimming and J lost 7 bases, with 32 bases between them.

V gene TRBV7-2 combines with J gene TRBJ1-5; D gene ambiguous. This CDR3 has 12 residues. V was trimmed by 5 bases and J by 6 bases, leaving 8 bases between them. Germline CDR1 reads SGHTA; CDR2 reads FQGNSA. In nucleotides, the CDR3 is TGTGCCAGCAGCCAATCATCTCAGCCCCAGCATTTT. Translating gives CASSQSSQPQHF.

Only a few counts were recorded for this clone. The chain has TRBV6-4 and TRBJ2-3, with TRBD1 identical over 8 bases. The CDR3 consists of 14 residues. V dropped 3 bases and J dropped 2; count of bases not matched to a gene: 1. Germline V gene sequence: CDR1 MRHNA, CDR2 SNTAGT. In DNA form, the CDR3 reads TGTGCCAGCAGTGAGACAGGGGACACAGATACGCAGTATTTT. Its protein product is CASSETGDTDTQYF.

Here the CDR3 DNA reads TGTGCCACCAGCGGGTCAGGGATGGCTAGCGGGGAGCTGTTTTTT. Translating it yields CATSGSGMASGELFF. This sequence joins TRBV15 and TRBJ2-2, with D tentatively TRBD1 (5 bases). V dropped 5 bases and J dropped 7 bases, with 17 bases sitting between them. Germline CDR1 reads LNHNV; CDR2 reads YYDKDF (reference sequence). This CDR3 contains 15 residues.

The rearrangement links TRBV7-8 to TRBJ1-5, with a tentative D call TRBD1 (5 bases). V was clipped by 1 base and J by 0 bases, with 7 bases between them. CDR3 length: 15 residues. Germline assignment: CDR1 SGHVS and CDR2 FQNEAQ. The CDR3 DNA is TGTGCCAGCAGCTTAGGGGGGGGTAGCAATCAGCCCCAGCATTTT. Protein sequence: CASSLGGGSNQPQHF.

The CDR3 spells CASSLDPGLAGKNEQFF. CDR3 DNA sequence: TGTGCCAGCAGCTTGGACCCGGGACTAGCGGGAAAGAATGAGCAGTTCTTC. This chain joins TRBV5-4 and TRBJ2-1, with TRBD2 matching over 13 bases. The CDR3 is 17 residues long. Per the germline V gene, CDR1 is SGHNT and CDR2 is YYREEE (reference sequence). Trimming took 0 bases from V and 7 from J; bases not matched to a gene: 7.

The V call is TRBV4-3, the J call TRBJ1-2; no firm D call. The CDR3 is 17 residues long. Germline V lookup: CDR1 LGHNA, CDR2 YSLEER. Trimming pared 0 bases from V and 5 bases from J, leaving 19 bases between. CDR3 loop: CASSQELGGAEEYGYTF. The CDR3 bases are TGCGCCAGCAGCCAAGAGCTTGGAGGCGCGGAAGAATATGGCTACACCTTC.

The V and J genes are TRBV28 and TRBJ1-1; D might be TRBD1 (5 bases). Germline V gene data show CDR1 as MDHEN and CDR2 as SYDVKM. Trimming took 2 bases from V and 5 from J, leaving 12 bases between them. The CDR3 is 14 amino acids. The DNA of the CDR3 is TGTGCCAGCAGTTTACTTGGGGGAGGAACTGAAGCTTTCTTT. Amino acid sequence: CASSLLGGGTEAFF.

The chain has TRBV6-1 and TRBJ2-7; 7 nucleotides agree with TRBD2. CDR1 is MNHNS, CDR2 SASEGT, per germline. The CDR3 sequence is 13 residues long. The ends lost 0 bases at V and 6 bases at J; junction bases unmatched: 2. Written as DNA, the CDR3 is TGTGCCAGCAGTGAAGCGGGAGGGGTCGAGCAGTACTTC. Protein: CASSEAGGVEQYF.

The chain employs TRBV29-1 and TRBJ2-5; D gene ambiguous. Gene TRBJ2-7 matches the end of the DNA better, so the J call may be wrong. The length of the CDR3 is 11 residues. Germline V lookup: CDR1 SQVTM, CDR2 ANQGSEA. CDR3 in amino acids: CSVGSWSEQYF. CDR3 DNA sequence: TGCAGCGTTGGGAGTTGGAGCGAGCAGTACTTC.

The rearrangement joins TRBV9 to TRBJ2-3; weak D call: TRBD2 (6 bases). The CDR3 is made up of 15 amino acids. V was pared by 2 bases and J by 0 bases, with 10 bases between. CDR1 SGDLS and CDR2 YYNGEE come from the germline V gene. CDR3 loop: CASSVVAASTDTQYF. CDR3 coding DNA: TGTGCCAGCAGCGTTGTAGCGGCCAGCACAGATACGCAGTATTTT.

The CDR3 region is CASSYLAGVNEQYF. CDR3 coding DNA: TGTGCCAGCAGTTACCTAGCGGGAGTGAACGAGCAGTACTTC. V usage is TRBV6-6 and J usage is TRBJ2-7; 10 bases agree with TRBD2. Germline CDR1 and CDR2: MNHNY and SVGAGI (reference sequence). V shed 2 bases and J 5 bases; nucleotides not matched to a gene: 3. The CDR3 sequence is 14 residues long.

This chain uses TRBV14 with TRBJ2-7; D perhaps matches TRBD2 (6 bases). The CDR3 sequence is 16 residues long. Deletions cut 0 bases from V and 4 bases from J, with 16 bases between. CDR1 and CDR2 (germline): SGHDN, FVKESK. CDR3 nucleotides: TGTGCCAGCAGCCAAGATATTGGCACTAGCAGGTACGAGCAGTACTTC. Amino acid sequence: CASSQDIGTSRYEQYF.

CDR3 sequence reads: CASSLQGTNYGYTF. In DNA, the CDR3 is TGTGCCAGCAGCTTACAGGGGACTAACTATGGCTACACCTTC. This chain uses TRBV5-4 with TRBJ1-2; 7 bases fit TRBD1. The germline V gene encodes CDR1 SGHNT and CDR2 YYREEE (reference sequence). This CDR3 region has 14 residues. The ends lost 2 bases at V and 0 bases at J; junction bases unmatched: 1. Based on the CDR3 plus reference TRBV5-4 and TRBJ1-2, the full variable domain is ETGVTQSPTHLIKTRGQQVTLRCSSQSGHNTVSWYQQALGQGPQFIFQYYREEENGRGNFPPRFSGLQFPNYSSELNVNALELDDSALYLCASSLQGTNYGYTFGSGTRLTVV.

The CDR3 is CAISPSGRAGNEQFF. In DNA form, the CDR3 reads TGTGCCATCAGTCCTAGCGGGAGGGCCGGCAATGAGCAGTTCTTC. V and J are TRBV10-3 and TRBJ2-1, with 12 bases aligning to TRBD2. The germline gives CDR1 ENHRY, CDR2 SYGVKD. This CDR3 contains 15 residues. The V gene end was trimmed by 5 bases and the J gene end by 6 bases; junction bases not matched to a gene: 5.

The V and J genes are TRBV19 and TRBJ1-5; D unresolved. The CDR3 contains 13 residues. Germline V lookup: CDR1 LNHDA, CDR2 SQIVND (reference sequence). The V end was cut by 5 bases, the J end by 13 bases, with 18 bases between. CDR3 in amino acids: CASSFIERRSQHF. The CDR3 nucleotides are TGTGCCAGTAGTTTTATAGAACGGAGGTCTCAGCATTTT.

J is TRBJ1-2 and V is TRBV19; 12 nucleotides align to TRBD1. This CDR3 spans 17 amino acids. J gave up 6 bases and V 5 bases, and 13 bases lay outside the gene matches. Germline V lookup: CDR1 LNHDA, CDR2 SQIVND (reference sequence). CDR3 bases: TGTGCCAGTAGTCCTTCCGGGACAGGGGGCAAATATGATGGCTACACCTTC. It yields the protein CASSPSGTGGKYDGYTF.

This chain joins TRBV14 and TRBJ2-7; D gene unclear. V was pared by 0 bases and J by 2 bases, with 11 bases between. The CDR3 contains 15 residues. Germline CDR1 and CDR2: SGHDN and FVKESK. The CDR3: CASSQDVAVTYEQYF. In DNA, the CDR3 is TGTGCCAGCAGCCAAGATGTGGCGGTTACCTACGAGCAGTACTTC.

This chain uses TRBV15 with TRBJ2-7, with TRBD1 as a possible D gene (5 bases). Per the germline V gene, CDR1 is LNHNV and CDR2 is YYDKDF (reference sequence). The length of the CDR3 is 12 residues. V gave up 3 bases and J gave up 5 bases, with 8 bases separating them. The CDR3 protein is CATSRGRDEQYF. The DNA of the CDR3 is TGTGCCACCAGCAGGGGGCGCGACGAGCAGTACTTC.

The genes are TRBV15 and TRBJ1-2; the match to TRBD1 covers 7 bases. Trimming took 3 bases from V and 4 from J; bases not matched to a gene: 8. Germline lookup yields CDR1 LNHNV and CDR2 YYDKDF (reference sequence). The CDR3 length is 15 residues. The CDR3 sequence is CATSSSPGGTYGYTF. The CDR3 DNA follows: TGTGCCACCAGCAGCAGTCCAGGGGGGACCTATGGCTACACCTTC. Using reference TRBV15 and TRBJ1-2 for the parts outside the CDR3, the full variable domain is DAMVIQNPRYQVTQFGKPVTLSCSQTLNHNVMYWYQQKSSQAPKLLFHYYDKDFNNEADTPDNFQSRRPNTSFCFLDIRSPGLGDTAMYLCATSSSPGGTYGYTFGSGTRLTVV.

J is TRBJ2-7 and V is TRBV28, with 10 bases aligning to TRBD1. CDR3 length: 21 amino acids. V was clipped by 5 bases and J by 0 bases; unmatched bases: 22. Germline CDR1 is MDHEN and CDR2 is SYDVKM. This CDR3 reads CASSDRDRGYGYRLHSYEQYF. The CDR3 DNA reads as TGTGCCAGCAGTGACCGGGACAGGGGCTATGGTTATAGATTACACTCCTACGAGCAGTACTTC.